A single sample gave rise to the 16 T cell receptor beta chains below, sequenced in a study of T cell responses to AZD1222 COVID-19 vaccine. The protocol was immunoSEQ multiplex PCR, while the TCRdb copy is restricted to in-frame clones and leaves out a portion. The sample includes fewer than 150,000 clones, approximately 86% of them seen just once. The sequenced sample was peripheral blood, obtained 28 days after the second AZD1222 dose. The receptors were gathered from an adult who received the AZD1222 COVID-19 vaccine.

The rearrangement joins TRBV4-3 to TRBJ1-3; D not resolved. The V and J ends lost 0 bases and 0 bases respectively, with 9 bases between them. This CDR3 has 16 residues. CDR1 is LGHNA, CDR2 YSLEER, per germline. In nucleotides, the CDR3 is TGCGCCAGCAGCCAAGATTACAGCCTCTCTGGAAACACCATATATTTT. It codes for CASSQDYSLSGNTIYF.

The chain carries TRBV20-1 and TRBJ2-5; TRBD1 agrees at 9 bases. The junction had 7 bases not matched to a gene; V was cut back by 3 bases and J by 5 bases. The CDR3 is made up of 14 amino acids. Germline V gives CDR1 DFQATT, CDR2 SNEGSKA (reference sequence). The CDR3 loop reads CSASRNRGRETQYF. CDR3 nucleotides: TGCAGTGCTAGTAGGAACAGGGGGCGGGAGACCCAGTACTTC.

The V gene is TRBV5-1, the J gene TRBJ1-2; no clear D. The CDR3 loop spans 17 amino acids. Per the germline V gene, CDR1 is SGHRS and CDR2 is YFSETQ. V was cut by 4 bases and J by 6 bases, with 25 bases left in between. CDR3 DNA sequence: TGCGCCAGCAGCCTCCCCCACTACAGTAACCTCTACCATGGCTACACCTTC. It yields the protein CASSLPHYSNLYHGYTF.

The chain has TRBV5-1 and TRBJ2-1; possible D gene TRBD2, 5 bases. The germline V gene encodes CDR1 SGHRS and CDR2 YFSETQ. The CDR3 has 13 residues. Trimming removed 0 bases at V and 9 bases at J, with 10 bases between. CDR3 nucleotides: TGCGCCAGCAGCTTGGAACTAGGTTTTGAGCAGTTCTTC. Its translation is CASSLELGFEQFF.

The chain couples TRBV7-9 to TRBJ1-2; D might be TRBD1 (5 bases). Looked up from germline, CDR1 is SEHNR and CDR2 is FQNEAQ (reference sequence). The CDR3 is made up of 15 amino acids. The V gene lost 5 bases and the J gene lost 6 bases, with 19 bases spanning the gap. The DNA of the CDR3 is TGTGCCAGCAGCCCGGAGGGGCGAGGGTTGGATGGCTACACCTTC. Protein: CASSPEGRGLDGYTF.

This clone was observed once. The V gene is TRBV5-4, the J gene TRBJ2-5; TRBD1 aligns across 9 bases. Germline lookup yields CDR1 SGHNT and CDR2 YYREEE (reference sequence). V trimming: 4 bases; J trimming: 3 bases; junction bases outside the gene matches: 10. This CDR3 is built from 16 residues. DNA for the CDR3: TGTGCCAGCAGCCTGAGGGACAGGGTAAGTGAAGAGACCCAGTACTTC. Its protein is CASSLRDRVSEETQYF.

The J gene is TRBJ2-7, the V gene TRBV7-9; D gene uncertain. The CDR3 consists of 15 residues. Trimming took off 1 base at V and 0 bases at J, with 10 bases between the two ends. Germline CDR1 SEHNR, CDR2 FQNEAQ (reference sequence). The CDR3 DNA reads TGTGCCAGCAGCTTAGGGAAAATAAGCTCCTACGAGCAGTACTTC. Translating gives CASSLGKISSYEQYF.

The V gene is TRBV6-5, the J gene TRBJ1-3; D gene uncertain. Germline CDR1 reads MNHEY; CDR2 reads SVGAGI. The CDR3 has 15 amino acids. With 6 bases removed from V and 0 bases from J, the gap between germline ends came to 12 bases. CDR3 loop: CASSGRGVSGNTIYF. The CDR3 DNA follows: TGTGCCAGCAGCGGAAGAGGAGTCTCTGGAAACACCATATATTTT.

V usage is TRBV5-1 and J usage is TRBJ1-2; 8 positions agree with TRBD1. The V segment lost 2 bases and the J segment 0 bases; nucleotides outside the gene matches: 0. Germline values: CDR1 SGHRS, CDR2 YFSETQ. The CDR3 spans 14 residues. The CDR3 reads CASSLQGANYGYTF. The CDR3 nucleotides read TGCGCCAGCAGCTTACAGGGGGCTAACTATGGCTACACCTTC.

This clone was seen once. The chain is built from TRBV19 and TRBJ2-3, with 8 bases fitting TRBD2. This CDR3 comprises 18 residues. Germline CDR1 and CDR2: LNHDA and SQIVND (reference sequence). The J segment lost 2 bases and the V segment lost 4 bases, leaving 14 bases of the junction unmatched. This CDR3 reads CASSTSRAGTRTTDTQYF. The CDR3, as DNA: TGTGCCAGTAGTACCTCACGAGCCGGGACTAGGACCACAGATACGCAGTATTTT.

The rearrangement uses TRBV5-1 and TRBJ2-1; 7 positions agree with TRBD2. V shed 4 bases, J shed 9 bases, and the junction held 7 bases outside the gene matches. CDR3 length: 13 amino acids. The germline CDR1 and CDR2 sequences are SGHRS and YFSETQ. For the CDR3, the DNA is TGCGCCAGCAGCCCCCGGGACTACGGTGAGCAGTTCTTC. It specifies CASSPRDYGEQFF.

The sample holds one count of this clone. One end of the junction fails to match germline, which may point to a read error. The V and J genes are TRBV4-1 and TRBJ2-7, with 9 bases lining up with TRBD2. The CDR3 spans 16 residues. Germline V lookup: CDR1 MGHRA, CDR2 YSYEKL. The CDR3 coding sequence is TGCGCCCGCAGCCGCGGGGGGGCGGGAGTTGGATACGAGCAGTACTTC. It translates to CARSRGGAGVGYEQYF.

The chain links TRBV5-8 to TRBJ2-1; 7 bases are a match to TRBD1. The trim removed 5 bases at V and 10 bases at J, leaving 6 bases unmatched. This CDR3 contains 12 residues. The germline gives CDR1 SGHTS, CDR2 YDEGEE. The CDR3 DNA is TGTGCCAGCAGGCCGACAGGGAAGGAGCAGTTCTTC. Protein: CASRPTGKEQFF.

V usage is TRBV12-3 or TRBV12-4 and J usage is TRBJ1-1; unclear D gene. The CDR3 contains 11 residues. Trimming took 7 bases from V and 8 from J, leaving 11 bases between them. CDR3 DNA sequence: TGTGCCAGCATCGTGAGCTCCGAAGCTTTCTTT. It encodes CASIVSSEAFF.

The chain uses TRBV18 and TRBJ2-6, with no clear D. Germline assignment: CDR1 KGHSH and CDR2 LQKENI. Trimming cost V 3 bases and J 0 bases, with 12 bases left between them. CDR3 length: 17 amino acids. This CDR3 reads CASSPFTQTSGANVLTF. The CDR3 DNA follows: TGTGCCAGCTCACCCTTTACGCAGACCTCTGGGGCCAACGTCCTGACTTTC.

The J gene is TRBJ2-7, the V gene TRBV18; 9 bases fit TRBD1. This CDR3 comprises 15 residues. Germline values: CDR1 KGHSH, CDR2 LQKENI. V was pared by 10 bases and J by 4 bases, with 14 bases of the junction left unmatched. The CDR3 DNA is TGTGCCACCTCTTTAGGGGGACAGGGTGTGTACGAGCAGTACTTC. It translates to CATSLGGQGVYEQYF.